The 27 T cell receptor beta chains below all came from one sample that was sequenced in a study of blood T cell repertoires in COVID-19. The repertoire was sequenced with immunoSEQ multiplex PCR; TCRdb's copy has only in-frame clones and lacks some. The table shows about 85,000 clones, with roughly nine tenths occurring only once. Material for sequencing was peripheral blood. The receptor set was obtained from a middle-aged man with acute or convalescent COVID-19.

The gene calls are TRBV27 and TRBJ2-1; maybe TRBD1 (7 bases). The CDR3 spans 13 residues. Germline V gene sequence: CDR1 MNHEY, CDR2 SMNVEV (reference sequence). V was shortened by 6 bases and J by 7 bases, with 13 bases between the two germline ends. DNA for the CDR3: TGTGCCAGCAGGCGACAGGGACTTAATGAGCAGTTCTTC. Its protein is CASRRQGLNEQFF.

This clone appeared a single time. This rearrangement joins TRBV7-2 to TRBJ2-7; 8 positions match TRBD1. Germline V gives CDR1 SGHTA, CDR2 FQGNSA. The V and J ends lost 1 base and 2 bases, in that order; junction bases with no gene match: 4. The CDR3 is made up of 15 amino acids. The CDR3 nucleotides are TGTGCCAGCAGCTTAGAAGGACAGGGACCCTACGAGCAGTACGTC. Amino acid sequence: CASSLEGQGPYEQYV.

This clone showed up just a few times. The gene calls are TRBV28 and TRBJ2-3, with 11 bases that match TRBD2. CDR1 is MDHEN and CDR2 is SYDVKM in the germline V gene. With 4 bases clipped from V and 2 bases from J, the junction kept 5 bases outside the gene matches. The CDR3 runs to 16 residues. This CDR3 is CASSSRLAGFTDTQYF. For the CDR3, the DNA is TGTGCCAGCAGTTCCAGACTAGCGGGGTTCACAGATACGCAGTATTTT.

This chain connects TRBV12-3 or TRBV12-4 to TRBJ2-7; tentatively, D is TRBD1 (6 bases). The CDR3 loop spans 12 amino acids. V gave up 7 bases and J gave up 2 bases, with 9 bases separating them. The CDR3 spells CASMGQAYEQYF. As DNA, the CDR3 is TGTGCCAGCATGGGACAAGCCTACGAGCAGTACTTC.

The count of this clone is one. This chain connects TRBV23-1 to TRBJ2-1, with D maybe TRBD2 (6 bases). TRBV23-1 is known as an ORF, though its function is uncertain. Trimming cost V 0 bases and J 2 bases, with 11 bases left between them. The CDR3 covers 16 residues. DNA of the CDR3: TGCGCCAGCAGTCAATCGCGGAGGGTAGCCTACAATGAGCAGTTCTTC. Translation gives CASSQSRRVAYNEQFF.

The chain uses TRBV18 and TRBJ2-5; 8 positions agree with TRBD1. Per germline, CDR1 KGHSH and CDR2 LQKENI. V was clipped by 3 bases and J by 4 bases; unmatched bases: 4. This CDR3 is built from 14 residues. This CDR3 is CASSPIGQGETQYF. The CDR3 DNA sequence: TGTGCCAGCTCACCTATCGGACAGGGAGAGACCCAGTACTTC.

The gene calls are TRBV18 and TRBJ2-3, with a possible D match to TRBD1 (5 bases). The CDR3 length is 13 residues. Trimming cost V 4 bases and J 4 bases, with 9 bases left between them. CDR1 and CDR2 (germline): KGHSH, LQKENI. The CDR3 bases are TGTGCCAGCTCACGGCTAGGGGCAGATACGCAGTATTTT. Encoded protein: CASSRLGADTQYF.

The V call is TRBV3-1 (or the pseudogene TRBV3-2), the J call TRBJ1-2; a possible D gene is TRBD1 (5 bases). CDR3 length: 14 amino acids. Germline V gene lookup returns CDR1 LGHDT and CDR2 YNNKEL (reference sequence). V dropped 4 bases and J dropped 4 bases, with 13 bases sitting between them. The CDR3 coding sequence is TGTGCCAGCAGCCCCCCGGGGGGGGTCTATGGCTACACCTTC. It codes for CASSPPGGVYGYTF.

The gene calls are TRBV9 and TRBJ2-2; maybe TRBD1 (5 bases). The CDR3 covers 13 residues. V was shortened by 5 bases and J by 5 bases, with 10 bases between the two germline ends. Looked up from germline, CDR1 is SGDLS and CDR2 is YYNGEE. CDR3 coding DNA: TGTGCCAGCAGTGCAGGGTTAACCGGGGAGCTGTTTTTT. This codes for CASSAGLTGELFF.

CDR3 region: CASSLSKGLPRTQYF. DNA of the CDR3: TGTGCCAGCAGTTTATCGAAGGGACTTCCTCGCACGCAGTATTTT. V usage is TRBV27 and J usage is TRBJ2-3; possibly TRBD2 for D (6 bases). The CDR3 spans 15 residues. The germline CDR1 and CDR2 sequences are MNHEY and SMNVEV (reference sequence). Deletions cut 0 bases from V and 9 bases from J, with 16 bases between.

This chain connects TRBV6-2 or TRBV6-3 to TRBJ1-2, with a possible D match to TRBD1 (5 bases). This CDR3 region has 11 residues. Germline values: CDR1 MNHEY, CDR2 SVGEGT. With 6 bases removed from V and 8 bases from J, the gap between germline ends came to 10 bases. The DNA for the CDR3 is TGTGCCAGCAGCTCCAGGGCAGGCTACACCTTC. It yields the protein CASSSRAGYTF.

This clone was recorded once. This chain connects TRBV7-3 to TRBJ2-5; D uncertain. The V end lost 3 bases, the J end lost 2 bases, and 7 bases lay between the germline ends. This CDR3 region has 13 residues. From germline, CDR1 is SGHTA and CDR2 FQGTGA. CDR3 nucleotide sequence: TGTGCCAGCAGCTTGGCCCAGCAAGAGACCCAGTACTTC. Its protein is CASSLAQQETQYF.

The chain carries TRBV18 and TRBJ2-2; 8 nucleotides align to TRBD1. The CDR3 has 17 residues. The V gene's germline CDR1 is KGHSH and CDR2 LQKENI. With V trimmed by 3 bases and J by 3 bases, 9 bases remained unmatched. DNA for the CDR3: TGTGCCAGCTCACCCTCTACGGACAGGGCCCACACCGGGGAGCTGTTTTTT. Residues: CASSPSTDRAHTGELFF. Looking up the rest from reference TRBV18 and TRBJ2-2 gives the full variable domain: NAGVMQNPRHLVRRRGQEARLRCSPMKGHSHVYWYRQLPEEGLKFMVYLQKENIIDESGMPKERFSAEFPKEGPSILRIQQVVRGDSAAYFCASSPSTDRAHTGELFFGEGSRLTVL.

The chain employs TRBV28 and TRBJ1-5, with TRBD1 matching 7 bases. V was pared by 0 bases and J by 2 bases, with 4 bases of the junction left unmatched. The CDR3 extends over 16 amino acids. Germline loops: CDR1 MDHEN, CDR2 SYDVKM. CDR3 nucleotides: TGTGCCAGCAGTTTATGGGGACAGAGGGGCAATCAGCCCCAGCATTTT. Protein: CASSLWGQRGNQPQHF.

A single count supports this clone. The chain joins TRBV5-4 to TRBJ1-1; perhaps TRBD1 as D (6 bases). CDR1 SGHNT and CDR2 YYREEE come from the germline V gene (reference sequence). V was pared by 2 bases and J by 2 bases, with 10 bases between. The CDR3 runs to 14 residues. The CDR3 loop reads CASSFPGTNTEAFF. CDR3 DNA sequence: TGTGCCAGCAGCTTTCCAGGGACAAACACTGAAGCTTTCTTT.

The chain recombines TRBV2 with TRBJ1-6, with 10 positions matching TRBD1. V was pared by 4 bases and J by 10 bases, with 10 bases of the junction left unmatched. There are 16 residues in the CDR3. From germline, CDR1 is SNHLY and CDR2 FYNNEI. CDR3 sequence: CASSAGQGQIKSPLHF. The CDR3 coding sequence is TGTGCCAGCAGTGCGGGACAGGGGCAAATAAAGTCACCCCTCCACTTT.

The chain links TRBV7-2 to TRBJ2-3; the D is unclear. The CDR3 has 14 residues. V lost 3 bases, J lost 0 bases, and 7 bases lay in between. The germline V gene has CDR1 SGHTA and CDR2 FQGNSA. For the CDR3, the DNA is TGTGCCAGCAGCTTTACAGTTAGCACAGATACGCAGTATTTT. Encoded protein: CASSFTVSTDTQYF.

There are a few counts of this clone. The rearrangement uses TRBV11-2 and TRBJ2-1; tentatively, D is TRBD1 (5 bases). The CDR3 extends over 14 amino acids. Germline values: CDR1 SGHAT, CDR2 FQNNGV. V lost 5 bases to trimming and J lost 4 bases, with 12 bases between them. The CDR3 loop is CASSNPDSYNEQFF. CDR3 in DNA: TGTGCCAGCAGCAATCCAGACAGTTACAATGAGCAGTTCTTC.

The chain recombines TRBV5-1 with TRBJ2-5; 8 nucleotides align to TRBD1. There are 15 residues in the CDR3. Losses at the gene ends were 3 bases for V and 5 bases for J; bases not matched to a gene: 9. The germline V gene encodes CDR1 SGHRS and CDR2 YFSETQ. The CDR3, as DNA: TGCGCCAGCAGCTCCACTCCAGGGGGCAGTGAGACCCAGTACTTC. It specifies CASSSTPGGSETQYF.

The rearrangement uses TRBV5-6 and TRBJ1-1; TRBD1 matches 9 bases. The CDR3 is made up of 16 amino acids. CDR1 is SGHDT, CDR2 YYEEEE, per germline. V was clipped by 1 base and J by 3 bases; unmatched bases: 7. CDR3 bases: TGTGCCAGCAGCTTGAGCGGGACAGGGAGGTACACTGAAGCTTTCTTT. This gives the protein CASSLSGTGRYTEAFF. The full variable domain, in which reference TRBV5-6 and TRBJ1-1 provide the parts outside the CDR3, is DAGVTQSPTHLIKTRGQQVTLRCSPKSGHDTVSWYQQALGQGPQFIFQYYEEEERQRGNFPDRFSGHQFPNYSSELNVNALLLGDSALYLCASSLSGTGRYTEAFFGQGTRLTVV.

The rearrangement joins TRBV14 to TRBJ2-2; TRBD2 matches 11 bases. Looked up from germline, CDR1 is SGHDN and CDR2 is FVKESK. The ends lost 4 bases at V and 8 bases at J; junction bases unmatched: 6. The CDR3 has 15 amino acids. CDR3 bases: TGTGCCAGCAGCCCACAGACTAGCGGGACGGGGGAGCTGTTTTTT. Protein sequence: CASSPQTSGTGELFF.

V and J are TRBV15 and TRBJ1-2; D remains unclear. Germline CDR1 reads LNHNV; CDR2 reads YYDKDF (reference sequence). Deletions cut 0 bases from V and 4 bases from J, with 15 bases between. There are 16 residues in the CDR3. CDR3 sequence (DNA): TGTGCCACCAGCAGAGATTTCACCTTCTCGGGCTATGGCTACACCTTC. Translated, it gives CATSRDFTFSGYGYTF.

V and J are TRBV6-5 and TRBJ1-6; no clear D. The CDR3 spans 15 residues. The V gene's germline CDR1 is MNHEY and CDR2 SVGAGI. V lost 2 bases to trimming and J lost 2 bases, with 7 bases between them. The CDR3 DNA reads as TGTGCCAGCAGTTACGAGGGCCCCTATAATTCACCCCTCCACTTT. This sequence encodes CASSYEGPYNSPLHF.

This chain connects TRBV24-1 to TRBJ2-1, with D possibly being TRBD2 (6 bases). The CDR3 contains 15 residues. The V end was cut by 11 bases, the J end by 4 bases, with 20 bases between. The germline V gene encodes CDR1 KGHDR and CDR2 SFDVKD. This chain's CDR3 is CAINTGLGGYNEQFF. The DNA for the CDR3 is TGTGCCATCAACACGGGACTGGGGGGTTACAATGAGCAGTTCTTC.

V and J are TRBV3-1 (or the pseudogene TRBV3-2) and TRBJ2-3; tentatively, D is TRBD2 (6 bases). The V gene's germline CDR1 is LGHDT and CDR2 YNNKEL (reference sequence). The CDR3 runs to 15 residues. V was trimmed by 1 base and J by 4 bases, leaving 12 bases between them. CDR3 amino acids: CASSQAGVGSDTQYF. In DNA form, the CDR3 reads TGTGCCAGCAGCCAAGCGGGAGTGGGGTCAGATACGCAGTATTTT.

The chain recombines TRBV5-1 with TRBJ1-1, with D uncertain. Germline V CDR1 and CDR2: SGHRS, YFSETQ. This CDR3 has 13 residues. Trimming removed 3 bases from V and 4 bases from J, with 10 bases in between. CDR3 coding DNA: TGCGCCAGCAGCTACTTAGAGGGCACTGAAGCTTTCTTT. Translation gives CASSYLEGTEAFF.

There are many counts of this clone. This chain joins TRBV5-6 and TRBJ2-7; TRBD2 is a possible D gene (6 bases). Between the trimmed V and J ends, which lost 0 bases and 5 bases, there was a span of 12 bases. Germline CDR1 SGHDT, CDR2 YYEEEE. The CDR3 is made up of 14 amino acids. CDR3 sequence: CASSLGAGWNEQYF. For the CDR3, the DNA is TGTGCCAGCAGCTTGGGAGCGGGTTGGAACGAGCAGTACTTC. Looking up the rest from reference TRBV5-6 and TRBJ2-7 gives the full variable domain: DAGVTQSPTHLIKTRGQQVTLRCSPKSGHDTVSWYQQALGQGPQFIFQYYEEEERQRGNFPDRFSGHQFPNYSSELNVNALLLGDSALYLCASSLGAGWNEQYFGPGTRLTVT.